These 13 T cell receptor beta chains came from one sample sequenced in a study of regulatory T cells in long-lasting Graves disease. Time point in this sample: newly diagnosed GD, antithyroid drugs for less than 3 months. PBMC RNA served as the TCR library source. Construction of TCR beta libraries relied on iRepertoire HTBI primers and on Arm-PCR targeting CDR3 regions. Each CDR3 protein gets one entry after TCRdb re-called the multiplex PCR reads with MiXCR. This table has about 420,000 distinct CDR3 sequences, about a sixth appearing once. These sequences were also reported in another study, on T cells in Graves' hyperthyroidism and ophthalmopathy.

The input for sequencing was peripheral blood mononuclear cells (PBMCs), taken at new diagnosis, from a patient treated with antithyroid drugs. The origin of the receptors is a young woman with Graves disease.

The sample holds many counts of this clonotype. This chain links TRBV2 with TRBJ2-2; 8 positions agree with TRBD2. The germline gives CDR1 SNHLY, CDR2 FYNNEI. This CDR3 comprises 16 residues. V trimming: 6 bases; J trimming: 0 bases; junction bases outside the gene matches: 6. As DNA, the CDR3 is TGTGCCAGCAGGGAGACTAGCGCCACGAACACCGGGGAGCTGTTTTTT. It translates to CASRETSATNTGELFF.

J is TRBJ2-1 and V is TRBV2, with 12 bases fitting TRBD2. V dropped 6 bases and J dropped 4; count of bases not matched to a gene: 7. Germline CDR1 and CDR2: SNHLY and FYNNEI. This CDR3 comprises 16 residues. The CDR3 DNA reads TGTGCCAGCAGAAAAGCGACTAGCGGGAGATACAATGAGCAGTTCTTC. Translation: CASRKATSGRYNEQFF.

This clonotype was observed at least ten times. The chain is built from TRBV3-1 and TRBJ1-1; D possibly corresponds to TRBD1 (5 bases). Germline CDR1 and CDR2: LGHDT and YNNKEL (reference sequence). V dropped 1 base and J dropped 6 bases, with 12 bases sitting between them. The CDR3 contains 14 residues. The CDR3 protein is CASSQGTQGSEAFF. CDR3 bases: TGTGCCAGCAGCCAAGGGACCCAGGGATCTGAAGCTTTCTTT.

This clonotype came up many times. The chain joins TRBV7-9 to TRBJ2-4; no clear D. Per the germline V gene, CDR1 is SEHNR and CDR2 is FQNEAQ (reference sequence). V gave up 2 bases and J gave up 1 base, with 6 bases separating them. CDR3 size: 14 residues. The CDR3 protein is CASSLSRAKNIQYF. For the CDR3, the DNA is TGTGCCAGCAGCTTATCCAGGGCCAAAAACATTCAGTACTTC.

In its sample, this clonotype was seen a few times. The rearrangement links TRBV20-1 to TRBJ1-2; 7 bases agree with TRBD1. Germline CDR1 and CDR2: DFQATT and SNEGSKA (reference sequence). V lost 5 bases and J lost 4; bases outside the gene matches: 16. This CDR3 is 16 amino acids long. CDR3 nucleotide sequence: TGCAGTGCTCTTCGGGACAGCGTTCGGGGGGGCTATGGCTACACCTTC. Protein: CSALRDSVRGGYGYTF.

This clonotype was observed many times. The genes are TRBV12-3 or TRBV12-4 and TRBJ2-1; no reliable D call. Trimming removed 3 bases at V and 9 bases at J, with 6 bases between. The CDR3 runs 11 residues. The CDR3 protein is CASSFSGEQFF. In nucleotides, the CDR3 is TGTGCCAGCAGTTTTTCGGGTGAGCAGTTCTTC.

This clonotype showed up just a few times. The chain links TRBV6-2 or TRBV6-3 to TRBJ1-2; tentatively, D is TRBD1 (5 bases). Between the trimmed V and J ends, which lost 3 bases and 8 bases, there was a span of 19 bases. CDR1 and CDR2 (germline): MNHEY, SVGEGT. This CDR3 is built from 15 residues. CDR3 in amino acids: CASSYQGPLYGGYTF. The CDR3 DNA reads TGTGCCAGCAGTTATCAGGGCCCCCTCTATGGAGGCTACACCTTC.

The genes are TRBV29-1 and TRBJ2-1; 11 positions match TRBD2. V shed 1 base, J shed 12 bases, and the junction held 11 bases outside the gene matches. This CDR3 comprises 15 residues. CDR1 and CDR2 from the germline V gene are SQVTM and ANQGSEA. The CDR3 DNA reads TGCAGCGTTGAAGTGTTAACTAGCGGGAGTGACTTGCAGTTCTTC. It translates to CSVEVLTSGSDLQFF.

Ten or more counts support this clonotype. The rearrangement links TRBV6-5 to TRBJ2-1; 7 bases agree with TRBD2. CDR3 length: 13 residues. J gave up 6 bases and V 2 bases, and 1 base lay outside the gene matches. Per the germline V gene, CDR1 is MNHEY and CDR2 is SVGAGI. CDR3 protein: CASSYGEGNEQFF. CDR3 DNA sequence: TGTGCCAGCAGTTACGGGGAGGGCAATGAGCAGTTCTTC.

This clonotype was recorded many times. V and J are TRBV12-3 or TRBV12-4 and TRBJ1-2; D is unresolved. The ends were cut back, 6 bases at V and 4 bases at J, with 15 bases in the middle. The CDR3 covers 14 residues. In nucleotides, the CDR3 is TGTGCCAGCAGCCCAGATCACGGAGGCTATGGCTACACCTTC. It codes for CASSPDHGGYGYTF.

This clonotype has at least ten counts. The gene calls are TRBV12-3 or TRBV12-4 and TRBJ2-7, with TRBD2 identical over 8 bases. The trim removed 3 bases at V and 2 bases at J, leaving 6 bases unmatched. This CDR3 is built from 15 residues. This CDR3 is CASSLSGGGTYEQYF. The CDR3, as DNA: TGTGCCAGCAGTTTGTCGGGAGGGGGTACCTACGAGCAGTACTTC.

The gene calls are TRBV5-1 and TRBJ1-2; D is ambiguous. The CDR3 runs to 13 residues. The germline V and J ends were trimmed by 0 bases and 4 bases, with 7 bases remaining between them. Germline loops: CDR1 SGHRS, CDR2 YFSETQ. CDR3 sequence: CASSLDDGYGYTF. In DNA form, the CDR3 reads TGCGCCAGCAGCTTGGACGACGGCTATGGCTACACCTTC.

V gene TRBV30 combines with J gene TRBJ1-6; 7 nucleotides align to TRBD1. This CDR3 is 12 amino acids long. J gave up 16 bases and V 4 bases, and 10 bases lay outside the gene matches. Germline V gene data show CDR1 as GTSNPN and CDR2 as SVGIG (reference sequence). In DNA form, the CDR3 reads TGTGCCTGGAACGAGGGAGGGGGCCCTCTCCACTTT. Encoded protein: CAWNEGGGPLHF.